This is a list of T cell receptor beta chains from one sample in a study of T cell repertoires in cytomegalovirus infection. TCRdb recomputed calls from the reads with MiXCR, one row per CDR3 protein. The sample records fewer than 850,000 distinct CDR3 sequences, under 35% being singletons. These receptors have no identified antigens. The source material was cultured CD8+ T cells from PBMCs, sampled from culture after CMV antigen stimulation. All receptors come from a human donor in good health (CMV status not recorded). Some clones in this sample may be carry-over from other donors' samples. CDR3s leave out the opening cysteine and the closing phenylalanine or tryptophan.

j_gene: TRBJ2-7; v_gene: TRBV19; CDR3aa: ASGRLGETYEQY
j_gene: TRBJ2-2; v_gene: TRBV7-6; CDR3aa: AGEGTPNTGELF
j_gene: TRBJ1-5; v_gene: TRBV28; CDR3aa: ASRRRNGNQPQH
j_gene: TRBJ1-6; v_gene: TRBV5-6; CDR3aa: ASSPLGQGARNSPLH
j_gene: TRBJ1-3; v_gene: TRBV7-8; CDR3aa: ASSLDPFPGNTIY
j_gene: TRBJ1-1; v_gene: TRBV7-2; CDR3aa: ASSLFITGGFSPEAF
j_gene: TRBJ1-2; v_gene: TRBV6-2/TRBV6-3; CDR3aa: ASTPDGTGYGYT
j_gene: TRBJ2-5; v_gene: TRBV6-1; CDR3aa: ASSEMWVPETQY
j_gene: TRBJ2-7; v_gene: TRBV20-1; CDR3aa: SARVGTSGERIYEQY
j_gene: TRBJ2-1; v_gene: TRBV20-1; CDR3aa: SARSGGSASYNEQF
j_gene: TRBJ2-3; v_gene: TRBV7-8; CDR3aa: ASSLQGMKGTDTQY
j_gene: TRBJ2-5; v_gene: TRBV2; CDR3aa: ASTKWGLGYQETQY
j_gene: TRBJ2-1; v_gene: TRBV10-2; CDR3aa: ASSELRGSYNEQF
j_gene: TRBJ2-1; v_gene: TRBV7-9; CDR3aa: ASSMGRNEQF
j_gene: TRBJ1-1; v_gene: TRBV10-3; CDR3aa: AISESGQTNTEAF
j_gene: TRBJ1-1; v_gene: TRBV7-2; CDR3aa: ASSLIGDAEAF
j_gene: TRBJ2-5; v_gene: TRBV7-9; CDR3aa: ASSRGPVEETQY
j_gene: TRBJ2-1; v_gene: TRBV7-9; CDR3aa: ASSLSQTNEQF
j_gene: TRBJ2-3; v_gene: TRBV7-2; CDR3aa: ASSPTRGLAGLPHGDTQY
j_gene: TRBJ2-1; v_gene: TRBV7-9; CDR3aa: ASSSRTGQSSGLEQF
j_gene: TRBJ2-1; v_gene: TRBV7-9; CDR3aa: ASSPLEF
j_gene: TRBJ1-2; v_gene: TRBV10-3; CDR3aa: AIDRGDGYT
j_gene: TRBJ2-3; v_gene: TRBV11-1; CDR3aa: ASSFGSSGGTDTQY
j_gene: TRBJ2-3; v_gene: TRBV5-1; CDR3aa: ASTLSGGEDTQY
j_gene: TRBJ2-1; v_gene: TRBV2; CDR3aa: ASSKATKGHNEQF
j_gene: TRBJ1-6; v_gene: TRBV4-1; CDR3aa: ASSQDQFPGVSPLH
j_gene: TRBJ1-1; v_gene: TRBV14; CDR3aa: ASSQDRDRRRVAF
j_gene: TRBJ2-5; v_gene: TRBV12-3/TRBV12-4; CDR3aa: ASSLSYGETQY
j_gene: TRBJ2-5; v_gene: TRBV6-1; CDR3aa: ASSEWQPEAQY
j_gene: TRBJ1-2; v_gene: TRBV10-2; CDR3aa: ASSERLNYGYT
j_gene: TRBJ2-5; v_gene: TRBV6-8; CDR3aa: ASSYSILRQGTQY
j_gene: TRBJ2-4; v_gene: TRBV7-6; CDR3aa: ASSLGGLNIQY
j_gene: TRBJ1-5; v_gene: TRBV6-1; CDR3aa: ASSHRDWRSNQPQH
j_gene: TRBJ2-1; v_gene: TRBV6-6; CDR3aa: ASSHVASGNEQF
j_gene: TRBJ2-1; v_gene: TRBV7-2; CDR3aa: ASSRAGTSYNEQF
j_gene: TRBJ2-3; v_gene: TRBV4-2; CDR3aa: ASSQTLGGASTDTQY
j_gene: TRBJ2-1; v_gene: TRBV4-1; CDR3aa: ASSQANNLGNEQF
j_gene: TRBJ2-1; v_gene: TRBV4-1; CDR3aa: ASSQDPASGGLDEQF
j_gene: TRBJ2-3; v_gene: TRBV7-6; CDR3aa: ASSFAGGADTQY